This T cell receptor beta chain was observed in a study of blood T cell repertoires in COVID-19. Overall study: The United States, Italy and Spain provided the acute and convalescent COVID-19 samples. PBMCs, B-cell-depleted T cells, or T cells provided the cDNA or gDNA that made up the material.

Some clones are missing from TCRdb's copy, which holds only in-frame ones; the method was immunoSEQ multiplex PCR. The data contain hundreds of thousands of clones, about 90% of them singletons. Germline-derived CDR1 and CDR2 are KGHSH and LQKENI. V was shortened by 2 bases and J by 0 bases, with 7 bases between the two germline ends. This CDR3 has 15 amino acids. The sample comprised peripheral blood. The sequence came from a woman aged 18-30 years who had recovered from COVID-19. The chain carries TRBV18 and TRBJ1-4; D gene unclear. CDR3 sequence: CASSPSRATNEKLFF. CDR3 coding DNA: TGTGCCAGCTCACCATCAAGAGCAACTAATGAAAAACTGTTTTTT. The whole variable domain, filled in from reference TRBV18 and TRBJ1-4, reads NAGVMQNPRHLVRRRGQEARLRCSPMKGHSHVYWYRQLPEEGLKFMVYLQKENIIDESGMPKERFSAEFPKEGPSILRIQQVVRGDSAAYFCASSPSRATNEKLFFGSGTQLSVL.